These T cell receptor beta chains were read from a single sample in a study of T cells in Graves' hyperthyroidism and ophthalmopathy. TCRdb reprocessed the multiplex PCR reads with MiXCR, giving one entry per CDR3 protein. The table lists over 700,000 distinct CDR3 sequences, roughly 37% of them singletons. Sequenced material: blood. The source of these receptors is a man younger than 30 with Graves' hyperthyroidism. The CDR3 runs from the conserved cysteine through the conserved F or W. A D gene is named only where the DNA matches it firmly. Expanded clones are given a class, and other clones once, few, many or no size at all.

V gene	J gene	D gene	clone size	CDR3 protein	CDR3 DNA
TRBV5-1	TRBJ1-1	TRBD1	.	CASSSTGVATEAFF	TGCGCCAGCAGCTCTACAGGGGTTGCCACTGAAGCTTTCTTT
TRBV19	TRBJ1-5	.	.	CASSSKTGPYNQPQHF	TGTGCCAGTAGCTCCAAAACCGGGCCCTACAATCAGCCCCAGCATTTT
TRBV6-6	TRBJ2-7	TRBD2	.	CASSYSSSGPYEQYF	TGTGCCAGCAGTTACTCCTCTAGCGGTCCCTACGAGCAGTACTTC
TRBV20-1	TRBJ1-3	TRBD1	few	CSARDRPSSGNTIYF	TGCAGTGCACGGGACAGACCGTCCTCTGGAAACACCATATATTTT
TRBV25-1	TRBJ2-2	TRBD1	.	CASSALPGQRNTGELFF	TGTGCCAGCAGTGCCCTTCCGGGACAGAGAAACACCGGGGAGCTGTTTTTT
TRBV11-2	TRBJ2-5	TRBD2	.	CASSLLAGALQETQYF	TGTGCCAGCAGCTTACTAGCGGGGGCCCTTCAAGAGACCCAGTACTTC
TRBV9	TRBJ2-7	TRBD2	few	CASKRDYEQYF	TGTGCCAGCAAGCGGGACTACGAGCAGTACTTC
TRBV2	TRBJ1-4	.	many	CASSLSEATNEKLFF	TGTGCCAGCAGCCTATCGGAGGCAACTAATGAAAAACTGTTTTTT
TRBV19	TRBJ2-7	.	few	CASSFSEPYEQYF	TGTGCCAGCAGCTTCAGCGAGCCCTACGAGCAGTACTTC
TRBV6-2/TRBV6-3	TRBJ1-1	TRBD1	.	CASSKTTGVEAEAFF	TGTGCCAGCAGTAAAACGACAGGGGTAGAGGCTGAAGCTTTCTTT
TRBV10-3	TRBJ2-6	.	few	CAIHRAGPYSGANVLTF	TGTGCCATCCATCGGGCGGGACCATACTCTGGGGCCAACGTCCTGACTTTC
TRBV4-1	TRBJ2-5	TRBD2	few	CASSQDNGLAPQETQYF	TGCGCCAGCAGCCAAGATAACGGACTAGCTCCTCAAGAGACCCAGTACTTC
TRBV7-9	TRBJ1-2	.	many	CASSLARTEDGYTF	TGTGCCAGCAGCTTAGCGCGGACAGAAGATGGCTACACCTTC
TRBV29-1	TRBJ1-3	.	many	CSADSSGNTIYF	TGCAGCGCCGACAGCTCTGGAAACACCATATATTTT
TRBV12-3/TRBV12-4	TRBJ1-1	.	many	CASSLTRNTEAFF	TGTGCCAGCAGTTTGACACGAAACACTGAAGCTTTCTTT
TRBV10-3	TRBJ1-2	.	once	CAISLSGRGDGYTF	TGTGCCATCAGCTTGTCCGGCAGGGGAGATGGCTACACCTTC
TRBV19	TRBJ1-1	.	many	CATTGGIEAFF	TGTGCCACAACTGGTGGAATCGAAGCTTTCTTT
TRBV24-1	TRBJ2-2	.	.	CASNPVLSGELFF	TGTGCCAGCAACCCCGTGTTGTCCGGGGAGCTGTTTTTT
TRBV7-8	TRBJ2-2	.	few	CASSLDETFHGTGELFF	TGTGCCAGCAGCTTAGACGAGACGTTCCACGGCACCGGGGAGCTGTTTTTT
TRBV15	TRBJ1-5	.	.	CATSSTWGGNQPQHF	TGTGCCACCAGTAGTACTTGGGGGGGCAATCAGCCCCAGCATTTT
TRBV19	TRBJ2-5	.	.	CASSIVGGLETQYF	TGTGCCAGTAGTATAGTGGGTGGCTTGGAGACCCAGTACTTC
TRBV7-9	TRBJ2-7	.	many	CASSPVGPYEQYF	TGTGCCAGCAGTCCAGTCGGTCCCTACGAGCAGTACTTC
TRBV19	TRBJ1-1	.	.	CASSIAGALGAFF	TGTGCCAGTAGTATAGCAGGGGCCCTAGGGGCTTTCTTT
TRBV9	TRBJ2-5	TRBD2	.	CASSVVAAGGETQYF	TGTGCCAGCAGCGTAGTAGCGGCGGGGGGGGAGACCCAGTACTTC
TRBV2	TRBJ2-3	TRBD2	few	CASSEDSGNTDTQYF	TGTGCCAGCAGTGAGGATAGCGGGAACACAGATACGCAGTATTTT
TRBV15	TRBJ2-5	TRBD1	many	CATSRGQGGETQYF	TGTGCCACCAGCAGGGGACAGGGCGGGGAGACCCAGTACTTC
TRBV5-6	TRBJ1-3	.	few	CASSFLDIGNTIYF	TGTGCCAGCAGCTTTCTGGACATCGGAAACACCATATATTTT
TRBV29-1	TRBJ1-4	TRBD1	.	CSVTGGLNEKLFF	TGCAGCGTAACAGGGGGTCTGAATGAAAAACTGTTTTTT
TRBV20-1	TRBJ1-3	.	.	CSARGQQMSSGNTIYF	TGCAGTGCTAGAGGGCAGCAGATGAGCTCTGGAAACACCATATATTTT
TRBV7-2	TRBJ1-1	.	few	CASRADRQNTEAFF	TGTGCCAGCAGAGCGGACAGACAGAACACTGAAGCTTTCTTT
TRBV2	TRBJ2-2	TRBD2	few	CASSLAGGSNTGELFF	TGTGCCAGCAGCCTAGCGGGGGGGTCGAACACCGGGGAGCTGTTTTTT
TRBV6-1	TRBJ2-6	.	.	CASGQGAGSGANVLTF	TGTGCCAGCGGTCAAGGGGCAGGGTCTGGGGCCAACGTCCTGACTTTC
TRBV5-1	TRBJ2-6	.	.	CASSQRAAGANVLTF	TGCGCCAGCAGCCAGCGGGCAGCAGGGGCCAACGTCCTGACTTTC
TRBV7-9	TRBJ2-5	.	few	CASSLGDTTGETQYF	TGTGCCAGCAGCTTAGGTGACACGACCGGGGAGACCCAGTACTTC
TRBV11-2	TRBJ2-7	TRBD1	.	CASSGRTGRAVYEQYF	TGTGCCAGCAGCGGACGGACAGGGCGGGCTGTGTACGAGCAGTACTTC
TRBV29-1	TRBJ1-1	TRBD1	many	CSVNSGGTEAFF	TGCAGCGTGAATTCAGGGGGCACTGAAGCTTTCTTT
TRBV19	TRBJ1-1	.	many	CASRSTRNTEAFF	TGTGCCAGTAGATCCACACGGAACACTGAAGCTTTCTTT
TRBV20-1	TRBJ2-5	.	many	CSARAGTQETQYF	TGCAGTGCTAGAGCGGGCACCCAAGAGACCCAGTACTTC